This T cell receptor (beta chain) was captured in a study of cytomegalovirus exposure and HLA in healthy donors. Across the whole study: Earlier, some 170 million T cells were analyzed, and 95 million to 140 million unique TCR beta sequences were found among them.

The ends were cut back, 4 bases at V and 5 bases at J, with 15 bases in the middle. The CDR3 contains 14 residues. Per the germline V gene, CDR1 is SQVTM and CDR2 is ANQGSEA. Findings and limits, study-wide: Reported results showed that the classifier diagnosed cytomegalovirus status with high specificity and sensitivity.

Worth noting for this clone: Its matching antigen is unknown.

PCR employed 60 Vbeta and 13 Jbeta primers. Libraries were prepared by immunoSEQ multiplex PCR; TCRdb keeps only in-frame clonotypes and omits some of them. Seen here are 100,000 to 150,000 clones, roughly 88% observed once, and the top ten hold less than 3.5%. The V call is TRBV29-1, the J call TRBJ1-5; D not resolved. The sample comprised PBMCs. The clonotype comes from a man in his fifties in good health and CMV-seronegative. The CDR3 reads CSVGGYTADQPQHF. The CDR3 region has the DNA TGCAGCGTTGGAGGGTATACCGCCGATCAGCCCCAGCATTTT. The full variable domain, completed using reference TRBV29-1 and TRBJ1-5, is SAVISQKPSRDICQRGTSLTIQCQVDSQVTMMFWYRQQPGQSLTLIATANQGSEATYESGFVIDKFPISRPNLTFSTLTVSNMSPEDSSIYLCSVGGYTADQPQHFGDGTRLSIL.